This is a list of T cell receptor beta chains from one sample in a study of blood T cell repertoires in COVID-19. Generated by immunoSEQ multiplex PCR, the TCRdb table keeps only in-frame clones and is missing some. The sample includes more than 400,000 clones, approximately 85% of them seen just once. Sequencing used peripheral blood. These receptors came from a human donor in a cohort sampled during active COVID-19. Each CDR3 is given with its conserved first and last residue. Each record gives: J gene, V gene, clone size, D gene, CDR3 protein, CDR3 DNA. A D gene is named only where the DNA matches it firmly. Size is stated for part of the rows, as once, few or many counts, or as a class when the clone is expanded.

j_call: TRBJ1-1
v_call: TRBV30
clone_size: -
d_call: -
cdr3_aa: CAWNLRVQIAEAFF
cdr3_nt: TGTGCCTGGAATCTGAGGGTTCAAATAGCTGAAGCTTTCTTT

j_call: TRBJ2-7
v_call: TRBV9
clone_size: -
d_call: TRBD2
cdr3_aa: CASSPMSGMTVYEQYF
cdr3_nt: TGTGCCAGCAGCCCCATGAGCGGGATGACCGTCTACGAGCAGTACTTC

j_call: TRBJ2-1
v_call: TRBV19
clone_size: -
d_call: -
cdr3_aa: CASSPGGGGRGTEQFF
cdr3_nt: TGTGCCAGTAGCCCCGGCGGGGGCGGGAGAGGTACTGAGCAGTTCTTC

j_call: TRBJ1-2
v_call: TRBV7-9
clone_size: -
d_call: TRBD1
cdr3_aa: CASSSGQGWGYTF
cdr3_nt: TGTGCCAGCAGCTCCGGACAGGGATGGGGCTACACCTTC

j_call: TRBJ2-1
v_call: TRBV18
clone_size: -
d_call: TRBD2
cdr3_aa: CASSPLREGPYNEQFF
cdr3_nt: TGTGCCAGCTCACCACTTCGGGAGGGCCCCTACAATGAGCAGTTCTTC

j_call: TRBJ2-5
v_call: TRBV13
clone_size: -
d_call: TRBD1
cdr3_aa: CASSSAVGQGAETQYF
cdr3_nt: TGTGCCAGCAGCTCAGCGGTTGGACAGGGGGCGGAGACCCAGTACTTC

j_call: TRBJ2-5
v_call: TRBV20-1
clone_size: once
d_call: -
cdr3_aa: CSASFLRQETQYF
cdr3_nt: TGCAGTGCTAGTTTCCTACGGCAAGAGACCCAGTACTTC

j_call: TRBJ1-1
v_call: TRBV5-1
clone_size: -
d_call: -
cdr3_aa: CASSLGVRYEEAFF
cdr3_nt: TGCGCCAGCAGCTTGGGCGTGAGGTATGAAGAAGCTTTCTTT

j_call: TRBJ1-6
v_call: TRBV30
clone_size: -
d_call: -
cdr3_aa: CAWHSGRAPGSPLHF
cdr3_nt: TGTGCCTGGCACTCGGGAAGGGCCCCTGGGTCACCCCTCCACTTT

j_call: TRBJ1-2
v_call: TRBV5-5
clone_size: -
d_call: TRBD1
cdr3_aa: CASSLGGQGAAGYGYTF
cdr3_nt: TGTGCCAGCAGCTTGGGGGGACAGGGGGCGGCTGGCTATGGCTACACCTTC

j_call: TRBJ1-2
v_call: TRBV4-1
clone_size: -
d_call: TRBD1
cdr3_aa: CASSQGDRAYGYTF
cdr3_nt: TGCGCCAGCAGCCAAGGGGACAGGGCCTATGGCTACACCTTC

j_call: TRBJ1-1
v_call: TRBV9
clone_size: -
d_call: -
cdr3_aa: CASSSLVEMNTEAFF
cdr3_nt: TGTGCCAGCAGCTCACTTGTTGAAATGAACACTGAAGCTTTCTTT

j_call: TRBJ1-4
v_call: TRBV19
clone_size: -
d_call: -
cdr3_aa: CASTSRHGEEKLFF
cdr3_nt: TGTGCCAGTACCTCCCGGCACGGAGAAGAAAAACTGTTTTTT

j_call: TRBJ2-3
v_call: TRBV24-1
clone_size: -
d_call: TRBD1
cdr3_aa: CATSGGTATRSTDTQYF
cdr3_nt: TGTGCCACCAGTGGGGGGACAGCAACGAGAAGCACAGATACGCAGTATTTT

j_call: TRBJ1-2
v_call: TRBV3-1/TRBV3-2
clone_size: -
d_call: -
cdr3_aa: CASSQLSVNYGYTF
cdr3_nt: TGTGCCAGCAGCCAGTTGTCGGTTAACTATGGCTACACCTTC

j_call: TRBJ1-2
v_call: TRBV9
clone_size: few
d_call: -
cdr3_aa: CASSLGGGNYGYTF
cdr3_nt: TGTGCCAGCAGCTTGGGCGGGGGGAACTATGGCTACACCTTC

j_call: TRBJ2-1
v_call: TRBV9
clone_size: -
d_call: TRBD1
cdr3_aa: CASSVGTGAFNEQFF
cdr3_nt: TGTGCCAGCAGCGTAGGGACAGGGGCCTTCAATGAGCAGTTCTTC

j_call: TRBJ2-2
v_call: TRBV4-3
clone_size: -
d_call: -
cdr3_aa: CASSTFEPGPAPGELFF
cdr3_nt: TGCGCCAGCAGCACGTTCGAACCGGGTCCAGCACCCGGGGAGCTGTTTTTT

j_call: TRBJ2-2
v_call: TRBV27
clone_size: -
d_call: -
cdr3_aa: CASTSGSGELFF
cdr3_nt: TGTGCCAGCACTTCCGGGAGCGGGGAGCTGTTTTTT

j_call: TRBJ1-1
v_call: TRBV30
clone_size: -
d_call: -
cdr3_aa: CAWSQGSEAFF
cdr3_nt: TGTGCCTGGAGTCAGGGTTCTGAAGCTTTCTTT